The present T cell receptor beta chain was sequenced within a study of blood T cell repertoires in COVID-19. Study at large: Both acute and convalescent COVID-19 samples were obtained from the United States, Italy and Spain. Sources were T cells, B-cell-depleted T cells, or PBMCs; the material itself was cDNA or gDNA.

Authors' data handling: Nucleated cell counts were estimated from reference gene primer amplification. Clones were read by immunoSEQ multiplex PCR, and TCRdb kept only the in-frame ones, dropping some. Clonal size and the V and J genes are those of that table, whereas D and trimming came from the DNA. Here the sample spans about 340,000 clones, about 86% being singletons. In its sample, this clone was seen once. This CDR3 has 14 residues. The V gene's germline CDR1 is SGHNT and CDR2 YYREEE (reference sequence). V dropped 6 bases and J dropped 6; count of bases not matched to a gene: 9. What was sequenced was PBMCs or T cells enriched from blood (not recorded which). The receptor comes from a woman in her thirties or forties with acute COVID-19. This sequence joins TRBV5-4 and TRBJ2-7, with 10 bases lining up with TRBD1. The CDR3 nucleotides are TGTGCCAGCAACGGGGGACAGGGGATCGCCGAGCAGTACTTC. It specifies CASNGGQGIAEQYF.